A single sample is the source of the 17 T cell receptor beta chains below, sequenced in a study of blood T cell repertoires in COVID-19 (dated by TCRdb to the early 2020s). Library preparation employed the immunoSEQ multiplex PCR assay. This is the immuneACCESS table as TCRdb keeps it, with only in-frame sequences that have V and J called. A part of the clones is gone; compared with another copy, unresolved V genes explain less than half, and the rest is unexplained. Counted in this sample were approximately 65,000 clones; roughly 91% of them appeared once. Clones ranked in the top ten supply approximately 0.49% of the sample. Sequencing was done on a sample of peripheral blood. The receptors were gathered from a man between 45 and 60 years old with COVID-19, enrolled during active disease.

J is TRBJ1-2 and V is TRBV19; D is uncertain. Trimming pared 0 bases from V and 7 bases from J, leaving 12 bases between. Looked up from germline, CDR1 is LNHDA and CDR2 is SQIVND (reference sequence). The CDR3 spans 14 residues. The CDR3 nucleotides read TGTGCCAGTAGTATAGATCGGCGGGTTGGTGGCTACACCTTC. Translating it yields CASSIDRRVGGYTF.

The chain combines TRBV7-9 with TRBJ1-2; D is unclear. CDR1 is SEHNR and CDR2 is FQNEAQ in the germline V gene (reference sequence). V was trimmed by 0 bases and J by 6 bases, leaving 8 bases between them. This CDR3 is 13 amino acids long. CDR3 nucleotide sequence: TGTGCCAGCAGCTTAGCGTATCCCGATGGCTACACCTTC. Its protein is CASSLAYPDGYTF. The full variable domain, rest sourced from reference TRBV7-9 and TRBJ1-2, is DTGVSQNPRHKITKRGQNVTFRCDPISEHNRLYWYRQTLGQGPEFLTYFQNEAQLEKSRLLSDRFSAERPKGSFSTLEIQRTEQGDSAMYLCASSLAYPDGYTFGSGTRLTVV.

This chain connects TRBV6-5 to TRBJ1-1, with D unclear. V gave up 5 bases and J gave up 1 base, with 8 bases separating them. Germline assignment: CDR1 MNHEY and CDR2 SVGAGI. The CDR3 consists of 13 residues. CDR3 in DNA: TGTGCCAGCAGTACACACCAGAACACTGAAGCTTTCTTT. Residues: CASSTHQNTEAFF.

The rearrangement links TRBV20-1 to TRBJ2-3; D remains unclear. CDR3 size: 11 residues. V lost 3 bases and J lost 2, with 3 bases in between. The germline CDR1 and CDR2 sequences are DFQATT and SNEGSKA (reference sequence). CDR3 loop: CSASNTDTQYF. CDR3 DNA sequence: TGCAGTGCTAGCAACACAGATACGCAGTATTTT.

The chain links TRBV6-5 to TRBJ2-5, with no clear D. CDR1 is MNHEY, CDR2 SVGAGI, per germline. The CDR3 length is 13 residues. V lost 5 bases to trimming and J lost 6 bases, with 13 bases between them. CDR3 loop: CASSPFPYQTQYF. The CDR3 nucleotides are TGTGCCAGCAGTCCTTTTCCTTATCAGACCCAGTACTTC.

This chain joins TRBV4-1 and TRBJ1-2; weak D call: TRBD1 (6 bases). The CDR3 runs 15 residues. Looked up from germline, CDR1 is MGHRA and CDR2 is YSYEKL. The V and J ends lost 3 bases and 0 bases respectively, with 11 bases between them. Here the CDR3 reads CASSHQGRTNYGYTF. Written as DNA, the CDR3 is TGCGCCAGCAGCCACCAGGGGCGGACTAACTATGGCTACACCTTC.

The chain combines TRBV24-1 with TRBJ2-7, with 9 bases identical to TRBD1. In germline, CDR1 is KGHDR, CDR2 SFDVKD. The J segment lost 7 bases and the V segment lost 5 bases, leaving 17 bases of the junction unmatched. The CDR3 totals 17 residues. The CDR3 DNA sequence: TGTGCCACCAGTGCCTCGACTGCCGGGACAGGGTCTAGGGAGCAGTACTTC. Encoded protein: CATSASTAGTGSREQYF.

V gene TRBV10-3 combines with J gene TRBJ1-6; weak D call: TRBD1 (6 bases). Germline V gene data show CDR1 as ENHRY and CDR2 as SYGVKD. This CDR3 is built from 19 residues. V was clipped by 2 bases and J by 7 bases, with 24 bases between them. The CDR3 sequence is CAISETAILETGVNSPLHF. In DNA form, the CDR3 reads TGTGCCATCAGTGAGACCGCAATCTTGGAGACAGGTGTAAATTCACCCCTCCACTTT.

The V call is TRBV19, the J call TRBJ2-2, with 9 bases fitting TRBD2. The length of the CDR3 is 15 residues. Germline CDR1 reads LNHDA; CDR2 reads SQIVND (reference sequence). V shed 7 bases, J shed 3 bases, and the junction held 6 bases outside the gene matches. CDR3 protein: CASTATSGYTGELFF. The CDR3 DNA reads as TGTGCCAGTACCGCGACTAGCGGTTACACCGGGGAGCTGTTTTTT.

The CDR3 nucleotides are TGTGCCAGCAGTCCGAACAGGGAGCAGTTCTTC. The encoded protein is CASSPNREQFF. The J gene is TRBJ2-1, the V gene TRBV12-3 or TRBV12-4; tentative D call: TRBD1 (5 bases). Trimming shortened V by 5 bases and J by 10 bases, and 9 bases separated the two germline ends. The CDR3 length is 11 residues.

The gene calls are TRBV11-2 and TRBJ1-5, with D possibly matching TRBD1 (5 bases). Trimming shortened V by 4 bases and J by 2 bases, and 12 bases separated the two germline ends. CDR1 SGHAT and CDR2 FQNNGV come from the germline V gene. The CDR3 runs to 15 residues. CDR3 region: CASSYQGSGNQPQHF. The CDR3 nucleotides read TGTGCCAGCAGCTACCAGGGTTCCGGCAATCAGCCCCAGCATTTT. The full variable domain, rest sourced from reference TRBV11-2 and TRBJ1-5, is EAGVAQSPRYKIIEKRQSVAFWCNPISGHATLYWYQQILGQGPKLLIQFQNNGVVDDSQLPKDRFSAERLKGVDSTLKIQPAKLEDSAVYLCASSYQGSGNQPQHFGDGTRLSIL.

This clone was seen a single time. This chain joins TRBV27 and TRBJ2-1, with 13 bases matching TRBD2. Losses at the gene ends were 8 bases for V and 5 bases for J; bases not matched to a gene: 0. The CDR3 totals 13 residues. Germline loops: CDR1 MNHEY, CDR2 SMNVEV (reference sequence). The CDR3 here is CASGLAGDNEQFF. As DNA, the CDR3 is TGTGCCAGCGGACTAGCGGGGGACAATGAGCAGTTCTTC.

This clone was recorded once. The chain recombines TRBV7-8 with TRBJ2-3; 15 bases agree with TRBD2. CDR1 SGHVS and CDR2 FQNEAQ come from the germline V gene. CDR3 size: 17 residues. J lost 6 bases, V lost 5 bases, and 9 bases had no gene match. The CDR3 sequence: CASSKRTSGRAADTQYF. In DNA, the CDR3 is TGTGCCAGCAGCAAGAGGACTAGCGGGAGGGCCGCGGATACGCAGTATTTT.

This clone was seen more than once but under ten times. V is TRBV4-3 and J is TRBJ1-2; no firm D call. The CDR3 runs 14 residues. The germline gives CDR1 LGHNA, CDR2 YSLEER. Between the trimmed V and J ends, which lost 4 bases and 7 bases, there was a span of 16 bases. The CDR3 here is CASSPSGRERGYTF. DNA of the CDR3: TGCGCCAGCAGCCCCAGCGGGCGCGAACGTGGCTACACCTTC.

CDR3 DNA sequence: TGTGCCAGCTCGGGGAGGGGAACAGATACGCAGTATTTT. Residues: CASSGRGTDTQYF. The J gene is TRBJ2-3, the V gene TRBV3-1 (or the pseudogene TRBV3-2), with 7 bases lining up with TRBD2. V trimming: 8 bases; J trimming: 3 bases; junction bases outside the gene matches: 5. This CDR3 spans 13 amino acids. Germline V lookup: CDR1 LGHDT, CDR2 YNNKEL (reference sequence).

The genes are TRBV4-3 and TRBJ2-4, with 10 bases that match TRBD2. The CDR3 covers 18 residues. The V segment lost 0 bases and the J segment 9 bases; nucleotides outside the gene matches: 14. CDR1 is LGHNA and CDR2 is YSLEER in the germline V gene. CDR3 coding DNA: TGCGCCAGCAGCCAAGATGTCAGCGGGAGGGCCGGGGTAGGCATTCAGTACTTC. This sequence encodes CASSQDVSGRAGVGIQYF.

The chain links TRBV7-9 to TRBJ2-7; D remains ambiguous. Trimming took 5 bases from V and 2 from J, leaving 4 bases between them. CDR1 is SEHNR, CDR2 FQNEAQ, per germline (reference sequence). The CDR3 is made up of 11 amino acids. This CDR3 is CASSTTYEQYF. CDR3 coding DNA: TGTGCCAGCAGCACTACCTACGAGCAGTACTTC.